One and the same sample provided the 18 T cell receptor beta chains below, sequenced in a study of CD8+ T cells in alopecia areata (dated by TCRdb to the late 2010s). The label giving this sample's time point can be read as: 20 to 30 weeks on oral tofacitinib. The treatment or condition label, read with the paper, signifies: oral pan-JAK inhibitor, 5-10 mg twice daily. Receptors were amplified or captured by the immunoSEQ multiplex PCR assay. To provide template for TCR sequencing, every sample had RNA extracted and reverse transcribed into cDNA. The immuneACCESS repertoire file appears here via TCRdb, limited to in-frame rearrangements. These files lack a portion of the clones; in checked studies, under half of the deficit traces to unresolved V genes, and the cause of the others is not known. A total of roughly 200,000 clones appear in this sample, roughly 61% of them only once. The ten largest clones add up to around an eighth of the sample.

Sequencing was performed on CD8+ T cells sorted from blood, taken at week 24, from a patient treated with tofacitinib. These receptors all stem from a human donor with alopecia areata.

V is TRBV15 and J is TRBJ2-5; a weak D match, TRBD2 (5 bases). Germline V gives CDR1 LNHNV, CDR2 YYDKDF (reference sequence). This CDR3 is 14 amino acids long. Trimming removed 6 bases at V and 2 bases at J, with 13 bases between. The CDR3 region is CATRGRRAQETQYF. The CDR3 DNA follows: TGTGCCACCAGGGGTAGGCGGGCTCAAGAGACCCAGTACTTC.

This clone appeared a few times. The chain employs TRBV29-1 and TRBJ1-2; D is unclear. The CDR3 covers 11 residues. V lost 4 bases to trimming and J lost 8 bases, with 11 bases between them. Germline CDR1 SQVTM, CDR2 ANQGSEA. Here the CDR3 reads CSVAWLGGYTF. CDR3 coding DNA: TGCAGCGTTGCATGGTTAGGAGGCTACACCTTC.

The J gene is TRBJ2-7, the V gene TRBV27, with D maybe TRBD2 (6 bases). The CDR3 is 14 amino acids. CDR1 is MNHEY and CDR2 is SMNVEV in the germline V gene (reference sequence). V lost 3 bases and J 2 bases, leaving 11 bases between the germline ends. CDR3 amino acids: CASSLGGITYEQYF. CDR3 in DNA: TGTGCCAGCAGTTTGGGAGGAATTACCTACGAGCAGTACTTC.

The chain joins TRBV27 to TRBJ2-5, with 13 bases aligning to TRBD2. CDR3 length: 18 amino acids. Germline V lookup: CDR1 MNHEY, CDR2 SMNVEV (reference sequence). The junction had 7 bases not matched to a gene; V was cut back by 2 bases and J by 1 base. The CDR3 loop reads CASSLLGTSGVLQETQYF. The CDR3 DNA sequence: TGTGCCAGCAGTTTACTCGGGACTAGCGGGGTACTCCAAGAGACCCAGTACTTC.

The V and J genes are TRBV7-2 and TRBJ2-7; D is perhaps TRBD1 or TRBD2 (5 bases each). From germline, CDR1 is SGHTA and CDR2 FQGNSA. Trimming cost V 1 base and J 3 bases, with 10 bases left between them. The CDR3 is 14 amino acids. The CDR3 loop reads CASSLVGAGYEQYF. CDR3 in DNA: TGTGCCAGCAGCTTAGTCGGGGCAGGCTACGAGCAGTACTTC.

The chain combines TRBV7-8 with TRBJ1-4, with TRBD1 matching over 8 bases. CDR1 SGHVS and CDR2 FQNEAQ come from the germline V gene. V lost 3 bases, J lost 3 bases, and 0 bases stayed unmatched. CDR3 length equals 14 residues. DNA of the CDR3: TGTGCCAGCAGCTTGACAGGGGCTAATGAAAAACTGTTTTTT. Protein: CASSLTGANEKLFF. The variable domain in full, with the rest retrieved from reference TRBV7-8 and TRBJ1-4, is GAGVSQSPRYKVAKRGQDVALRCDPISGHVSLFWYQQALGQGPEFLTYFQNEAQLDKSGLPSDRFFAERPEGSVSTLKIQRTQQEDSAVYLCASSLTGANEKLFFGSGTQLSVL.

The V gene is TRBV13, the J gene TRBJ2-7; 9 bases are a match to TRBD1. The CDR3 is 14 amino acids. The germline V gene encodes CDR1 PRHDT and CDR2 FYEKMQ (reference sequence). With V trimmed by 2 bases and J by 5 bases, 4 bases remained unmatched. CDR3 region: CASSLRDRADEQYF. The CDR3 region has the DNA TGTGCCAGCAGCTTAAGGGACAGGGCGGACGAGCAGTACTTC.

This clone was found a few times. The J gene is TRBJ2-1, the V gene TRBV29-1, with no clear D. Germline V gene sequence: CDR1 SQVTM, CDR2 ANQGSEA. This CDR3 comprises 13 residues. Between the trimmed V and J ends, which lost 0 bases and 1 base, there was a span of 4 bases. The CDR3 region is CSVEEGSYNEQFF. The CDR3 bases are TGCAGCGTTGAAGAAGGGTCCTACAATGAGCAGTTCTTC.

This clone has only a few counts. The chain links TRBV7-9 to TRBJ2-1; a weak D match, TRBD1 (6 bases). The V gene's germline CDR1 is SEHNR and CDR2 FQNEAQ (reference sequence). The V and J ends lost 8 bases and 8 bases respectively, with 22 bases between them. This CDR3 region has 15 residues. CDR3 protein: CASPLGDTMGDEQFF. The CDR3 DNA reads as TGTGCCAGCCCCCTTGGGGACACGATGGGTGATGAGCAGTTCTTC.

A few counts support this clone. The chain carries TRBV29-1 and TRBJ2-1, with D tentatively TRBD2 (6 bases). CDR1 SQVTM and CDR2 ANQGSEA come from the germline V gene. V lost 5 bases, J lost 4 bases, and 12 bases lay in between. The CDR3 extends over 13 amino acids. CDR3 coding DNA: TGCAGCGTTTGGTGGGGGGTATACAATGAGCAGTTCTTC. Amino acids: CSVWWGVYNEQFF.

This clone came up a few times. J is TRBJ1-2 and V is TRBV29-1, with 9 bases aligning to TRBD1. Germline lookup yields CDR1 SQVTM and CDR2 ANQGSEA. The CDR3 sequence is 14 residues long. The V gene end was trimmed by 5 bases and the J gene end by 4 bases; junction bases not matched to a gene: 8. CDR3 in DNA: TGCAGCGTTACCGCCGGGACAGGGCCCTATGGCTACACCTTC. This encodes CSVTAGTGPYGYTF.

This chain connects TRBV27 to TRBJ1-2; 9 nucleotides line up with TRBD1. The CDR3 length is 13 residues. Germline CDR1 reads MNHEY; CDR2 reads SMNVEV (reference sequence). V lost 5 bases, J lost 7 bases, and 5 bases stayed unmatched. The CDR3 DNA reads TGTGCCAGCAGTGGAACAGGGGGCAGTGGCTACACCTTC. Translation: CASSGTGGSGYTF.

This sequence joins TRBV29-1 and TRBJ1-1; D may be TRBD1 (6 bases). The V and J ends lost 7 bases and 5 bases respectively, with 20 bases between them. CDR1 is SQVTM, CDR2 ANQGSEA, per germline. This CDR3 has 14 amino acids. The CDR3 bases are TGCAGCGCCGCGCCTTACAGGGTTGGGACTGAAGCTTTCTTT. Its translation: CSAAPYRVGTEAFF.

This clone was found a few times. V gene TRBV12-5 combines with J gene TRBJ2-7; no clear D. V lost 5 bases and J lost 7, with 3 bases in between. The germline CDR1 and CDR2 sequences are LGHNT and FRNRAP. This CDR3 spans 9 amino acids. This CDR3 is CASGVEQYF. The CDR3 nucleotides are TGTGCTAGTGGTGTAGAGCAGTACTTC. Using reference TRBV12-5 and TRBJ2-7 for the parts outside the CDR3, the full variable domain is DARVTQTPRHKVTEMGQEVTMRCQPILGHNTVFWYRQTMMQGLELLAYFRNRAPLDDSGMPKDRFSAEMPDATLATLKIQPSEPRDSAVYFCASGVEQYFGPGTRLTVT.

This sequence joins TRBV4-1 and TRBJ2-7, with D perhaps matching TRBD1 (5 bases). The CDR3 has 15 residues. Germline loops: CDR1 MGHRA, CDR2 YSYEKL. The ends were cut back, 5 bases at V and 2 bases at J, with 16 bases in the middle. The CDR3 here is CASSLGRGNAYEQYF. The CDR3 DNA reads TGCGCCAGCAGCTTGGGGCGTGGGAATGCCTACGAGCAGTACTTC.

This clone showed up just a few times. DNA for the CDR3: TGTGCCAGCAGCTTTGTGGGGGGGCACGATGAGCAGTTCTTC. Residues: CASSFVGGHDEQFF. J is TRBJ2-1 and V is TRBV11-2; TRBD2 is a possible D gene (7 bases). Per the germline V gene, CDR1 is SGHAT and CDR2 is FQNNGV. V gave up 3 bases and J gave up 8 bases, with 14 bases separating them. This CDR3 region has 14 residues. Full variable domain (rest looked up from reference TRBV11-2 and TRBJ2-1): EAGVAQSPRYKIIEKRQSVAFWCNPISGHATLYWYQQILGQGPKLLIQFQNNGVVDDSQLPKDRFSAERLKGVDSTLKIQPAKLEDSAVYLCASSFVGGHDEQFFGPGTRLTVL.

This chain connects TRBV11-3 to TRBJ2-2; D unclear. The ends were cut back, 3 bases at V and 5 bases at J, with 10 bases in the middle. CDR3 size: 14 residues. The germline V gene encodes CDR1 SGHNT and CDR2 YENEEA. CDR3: CASSFGFGTGELFF. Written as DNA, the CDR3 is TGTGCCAGCAGCTTTGGCTTCGGGACCGGGGAGCTGTTTTTT. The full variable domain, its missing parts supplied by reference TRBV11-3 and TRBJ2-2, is EAGVVQSPRYKIIEKKQPVAFWCNPISGHNTLYWYLQNLGQGPELLIRYENEEAVDDSQLPKDRFSAERLKGVDSTLKIQPAELGDSAVYLCASSFGFGTGELFFGEGSRLTVL.

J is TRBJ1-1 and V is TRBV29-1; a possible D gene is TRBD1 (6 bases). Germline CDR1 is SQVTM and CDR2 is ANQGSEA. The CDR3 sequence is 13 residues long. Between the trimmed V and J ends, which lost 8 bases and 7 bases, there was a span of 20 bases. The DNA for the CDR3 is TGCAGCTTCCGGACAGCCGTCAATCTTGAAGCTTTCTTT. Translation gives CSFRTAVNLEAFF. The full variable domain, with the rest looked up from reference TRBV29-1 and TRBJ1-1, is SAVISQKPSRDICQRGTSLTIQCQVDSQVTMMFWYRQQPGQSLTLIATANQGSEATYESGFVIDKFPISRPNLTFSTLTVSNMSPEDSSIYLCSFRTAVNLEAFFGQGTRLTVV.